Sequencing of this T cell receptor (beta chain) was carried out in a study of blood T cell repertoires in COVID-19. Study details: Material from acute and convalescent COVID-19 was sourced from the United States, Italy and Spain. PBMCs, B-cell-depleted T cells, or T cells provided the cDNA or gDNA that made up the material.

This clone was counted between two and nine times. Per the authors' pipeline: Amplification of reference gene primers provided the estimated nucleated cell counts. The repertoire was sequenced with immunoSEQ multiplex PCR; TCRdb's copy has only in-frame clones and lacks some. V, J and clone size are taken as reported in that table, and D and trimming were inferred from the DNA itself. The data hold tens of thousands of clones, with 70% to 90% observed a single time. The CDR3 is made up of 14 amino acids. CDR1 and CDR2 (germline): SNHLY, FYNNEI. The J segment lost 7 bases and the V segment lost 6 bases, leaving 8 bases of the junction unmatched.

The clonotype originates from a man aged 55 to 70 with COVID-19, enrolled during active disease. The rearrangement uses TRBV2 and TRBJ2-2, with 7 nucleotides matching TRBD1. Sequencing was carried out using peripheral blood. CDR3 DNA: TGTGCCAGCAGCTCACAGGGGATGCGCGGGGAGCTGTTTTTT. It yields the protein CASSSQGMRGELFF.